This T cell receptor beta chain emerged from a study of blood T cells in healthy people across ages. Study results and limitations: Estimated diversity, derived from one million T cells, was regarded as an underestimate. The study found more naive CD4+ cells and higher diversity in long-lived than aged donors. Without sorted subsets, naive and antigen-experienced compartments could not be conclusively compared.

Germline-derived CDR1 and CDR2 are LGHDT and YNNKEL (reference sequence). Trimming cost V 4 bases and J 1 base; bases outside gene matches: 4. This CDR3 is built from 16 residues. The authors ran a second PCR of 7 to 11 cycles using a sample-barcoded 5' primer and a J-beta primer mix. TCRdb recomputed calls from the 5' RACE reads with MiXCR, one row per CDR3 protein. Of more than 800,000 distinct CDR3 sequences detected, 40% to 50% appear once; the ten largest clones hold 15% to 20%. Russia was home to the donors, healthy Caucasian individuals aged roughly 6 to 95. Remarks on this clonotype: The antigen remains unidentified.

This TCR was sampled from a woman aged 60-75 years in good health. The V and J genes are TRBV3-1 and TRBJ2-3; 11 bases map to TRBD2. Sequencing used blood. This chain's CDR3 is CASSRLAGTGTDTQYF. CDR3 in DNA: TGTGCCAGCAGCCGACTAGCGGGAACCGGCACAGATACGCAGTATTTT.